The 25 T cell receptor beta chains below come from one sample, sequenced in a study of post-analysis software for immune sequencing data. Study-wide results and caveats: With TRBV5-6, TRBV5-1 and TRBV20-1 included, about five TRBV segments were more frequent in patients than in controls.

The TCR beta cDNA libraries carried unique molecular identifiers. In TCRdb, the PCR reads were re-called with MiXCR into one record per CDR3 protein. Of roughly 180,000 distinct CDR3 sequences listed, 30% are singletons. Their antigens remain unidentified. Sample: blood. The receptors originated from a girl under 18 with multiple sclerosis.

This chain joins TRBV21-1 and TRBJ2-7. TRBV21-1 is described as a pseudogene. This CDR3 is built from 15 residues. The CDR3 DNA is TGTGCCAGCAGCAAAGTCCTGGCAGGACCCTACGAGCAGTACTTC. Translated: CASSKVLAGPYEQYF.

This clonotype occurred a few times. The chain joins TRBV5-1 to TRBJ1-4, with 7 bases identical to TRBD1. Germline V gives CDR1 SGHRS, CDR2 YFSETQ. This CDR3 is 15 amino acids long. V lost 3 bases to trimming and J lost 8 bases; unmatched junction nucleotides: 10. This CDR3 is CASSSSGQRREKLFF. CDR3 nucleotide sequence: TGCGCCAGCAGCTCATCGGGACAGCGTAGGGAAAAACTGTTTTTT.

A note on this clonotype: This may be a read error, as it is one base from a much larger clone. This chain joins TRBV20-1 and TRBJ2-5, with D unresolved. CDR1 DFQATT and CDR2 SNEGSKA come from the germline V gene (reference sequence). CDR3 length equals 11 residues. Trimming stripped 8 bases from V and 5 bases from J, with 12 bases between. CDR3 DNA: TGCAGTACTCGTCCTACGGAGACCCAGTACTTC. This sequence encodes CSTRPTETQYF.

In regard to this clonotype: This clone may be a read error of a much larger clone one base away. The V call is TRBV9, the J call TRBJ2-1; D is uncertain. Germline CDR1 reads SGDLS; CDR2 reads YYNGEE. The CDR3 is 16 amino acids. Trimming shortened V by 0 bases and J by 5 bases, and 15 bases separated the two germline ends. The CDR3 nucleotides are TGTGCCAGCAGCGTAGCCCCAGCCTCAGGTCACAATGAGCAGTTCTTC. This translates into CASSVAPASGHNEQFF.

V is TRBV11-2 and J is TRBJ1-5, with unresolved D. The CDR3 sequence is 13 residues long. The germline V gene encodes CDR1 SGHAT and CDR2 FQNNGV. Trimming cost V 3 bases and J 5 bases, with 8 bases left between them. The CDR3: CASSFQADQPQHF. DNA of the CDR3: TGTGCCAGCAGCTTTCAAGCAGATCAGCCCCAGCATTTT.

Ten or more counts support this clonotype. This chain connects TRBV7-2 to TRBJ2-3, with D perhaps matching TRBD2 (5 bases). CDR3 size: 14 residues. The V end lost 5 bases, the J end lost 2 bases, and 11 bases lay between the germline ends. From germline, CDR1 is SGHTA and CDR2 FQGNSA. The CDR3 DNA reads TGTGCCAGCAGCCCAGCGGTGTTCACAGATACGCAGTATTTT. Protein sequence: CASSPAVFTDTQYF.

In the case of this clonotype: A much larger clone sits a single nucleotide away, making a read error possible. This chain connects TRBV6-2 or TRBV6-3 to TRBJ1-1; D unclear. This CDR3 is 14 amino acids long. Trimming removed 6 bases from V and 7 bases from J, with 18 bases in between. Germline CDR1 MNHEY, CDR2 SVGEGT. The CDR3 loop reads CASSPGILGIEAFF. DNA of the CDR3: TGTGCCAGCAGCCCCGGGATATTGGGAATTGAAGCTTTCTTT.

The chain has TRBV27 and TRBJ2-1; 11 bases are shared with TRBD2. Germline V gene data show CDR1 as MNHEY and CDR2 as SMNVEV (reference sequence). This CDR3 contains 16 residues. Trimming removed 5 bases from V and 3 bases from J; junction bases left unmatched: 6. CDR3 sequence (DNA): TGTGCCAGCAGTGGGATAGCGGGAGGGCGCTACAATGAGCAGTTCTTC. This encodes CASSGIAGGRYNEQFF.

This clonotype occurred many times. V gene TRBV12-3 or TRBV12-4 combines with J gene TRBJ1-2, with unresolved D. This CDR3 has 13 amino acids. V was pared by 4 bases and J by 7 bases, with 13 bases between. The chain's CDR3 is CASSYSGLLGYTF. The CDR3, as DNA: TGTGCCAGCAGTTACTCGGGCCTCCTTGGCTACACCTTC.

This clonotype was detected ten times or more. This rearrangement joins TRBV6-6 to TRBJ2-1; TRBD2 aligns across 11 bases. The CDR3 consists of 18 residues. The germline V gene encodes CDR1 MNHNY and CDR2 SVGAGI (reference sequence). Trimming removed 0 bases from V and 6 bases from J; junction bases left unmatched: 10. In DNA form, the CDR3 reads TGTGCCAGCAGTTACTCGCAAGGGGGTGGACTAGCGGGCAATGAGCAGTTCTTC. Translating gives CASSYSQGGGLAGNEQFF.

The chain links TRBV7-2 to TRBJ1-2, with TRBD1 identical over 7 bases. Trimming took 5 bases from V and 8 from J; bases not matched to a gene: 11. The CDR3 length is 14 residues. The germline CDR1 and CDR2 sequences are SGHTA and FQGNSA. The CDR3 is CASSGQQGMEGYTF. DNA of the CDR3: TGTGCCAGCAGCGGACAACAGGGGATGGAGGGCTACACCTTC.

This clonotype came up once. This may stem from a read error, because a much larger clone lies one nucleotide away. This rearrangement joins TRBV30 to TRBJ2-4; no clear D gene. Germline V lookup: CDR1 GTSNPN, CDR2 SVGIG (reference sequence). The CDR3 contains 15 residues. Trimming took off 2 bases at V and 0 bases at J, with 11 bases between the two ends. The CDR3 coding sequence is TGTGCCTGGAGTATCTTGGACCTAGCCAAAAACATTCAGTACTTC. Translation gives CAWSILDLAKNIQYF.

The chain recombines TRBV20-1 with TRBJ2-3; 11 bases align to TRBD2. The CDR3 sequence is 13 residues long. V shed 2 bases and J 5 bases; nucleotides not matched to a gene: 0. Germline V gene data show CDR1 as DFQATT and CDR2 as SNEGSKA (reference sequence). CDR3 bases: TGCAGTGCTAGACTAGCGGGAGGAGATACGCAGTATTTT. Protein product: CSARLAGGDTQYF.

The gene calls are TRBV5-1 and TRBJ1-5; possibly TRBD1 for D (6 bases). Trimming removed 3 bases from V and 5 bases from J, with 15 bases in between. The CDR3 has 15 amino acids. Germline V gene data show CDR1 as SGHRS and CDR2 as YFSETQ. In DNA form, the CDR3 reads TGCGCCAGCAGCTACACGGGACACCCTGATCAGCCCCAGCATTTT. As protein: CASSYTGHPDQPQHF.

In its sample, this clonotype was seen many times. The rearrangement links TRBV12-3 or TRBV12-4 to TRBJ2-1; no clear D. V was trimmed by 2 bases and J by 6 bases, leaving 5 bases between them. This CDR3 has 12 amino acids. The CDR3 DNA is TGTGCCAGCAGTTTAAACGTCAATGAGCAGTTCTTC. It yields the protein CASSLNVNEQFF.

The rearrangement links TRBV6-1 to TRBJ1-5, with 10 nucleotides matching TRBD1. CDR1 is MNHNS, CDR2 SASEGT, per germline. CDR3 length: 15 residues. The junction had 13 bases not matched to a gene; V was cut back by 8 bases and J by 9 bases. The CDR3 nucleotides are TGTGCCAGCCATAACTTCGGGACAGGGGATCGGCCCCAGCATTTT. This codes for CASHNFGTGDRPQHF.

This clonotype occurred many times. V usage is TRBV27 and J usage is TRBJ2-7; D unresolved. CDR1 and CDR2 from the germline V gene are MNHEY and SMNVEV (reference sequence). This CDR3 region has 12 residues. Trimming removed 1 base at V and 3 bases at J, with 4 bases between. The CDR3 DNA sequence: TGTGCCAGCAGTTTATTCGTCTACGAGCAGTACTTC. It yields the protein CASSLFVYEQYF.

There are many counts of this clonotype. The chain is built from TRBV20-1 and TRBJ2-5, with TRBD2 matching over 7 bases. This CDR3 contains 15 residues. The germline V gene has CDR1 DFQATT and CDR2 SNEGSKA (reference sequence). CDR3 in DNA: TGCAGCCGGGACTACCAACACGGGGGAATGATGGTCCAGTACTTC. This gives the protein CSRDYQHGGMMVQYF.

This clonotype was counted many times. A junction end diverges from the germline sequence, so it may reflect a read error. This sequence joins TRBV7-7 and TRBJ2-1; 10 nucleotides match TRBD2. Germline V gives CDR1 SSHAT, CDR2 FNYEAQ (reference sequence). The CDR3 runs 15 residues. The CDR3 sequence: CASSLDSGRRNEQFF. CDR3 nucleotides: TGTGCTAGCAGCTTAGATAGCGGGAGGAGAAATGAGCAGTTCTTC. The full variable domain, rest sourced from reference TRBV7-7 and TRBJ2-1, is GAGVSQSPRYKVTKRGQDVTLRCDPISSHATLYWYQQALGQGPEFLTYFNYEAQPDKSGLPSDRFSAERPEGSISTLTIQRTEQRDSAMYRCASSLDSGRRNEQFFGPGTRLTVL.

At least ten counts were recorded for this clonotype. The rearrangement uses TRBV12-3 or TRBV12-4 and TRBJ2-7, with TRBD2 matching over 7 bases. This CDR3 spans 14 amino acids. J was trimmed by 6 bases and V by 3 bases; bases with no gene match: 8. The chain's CDR3 is CASSFGRELVEQYF. The CDR3 DNA reads as TGTGCCAGCAGTTTTGGGCGGGAGCTGGTCGAGCAGTACTTC.

This clonotype was seen a few times. The rearrangement uses TRBV28 and TRBJ1-1; 7 bases fit TRBD1. The CDR3 spans 15 residues. Germline loops: CDR1 MDHEN, CDR2 SYDVKM. V gave up 5 bases and J gave up 7 bases; unmatched junction bases: 13. CDR3 sequence reads: CASSLQSATGHEAFF. Here the CDR3 DNA reads TGTGCCAGCAGTCTCCAATCGGCGACAGGGCATGAAGCTTTCTTT.

There are a few counts of this clonotype. CDR3 nucleotide sequence: TGCGCCAGCAGGATCTTAGCATCCGCCAAAAACATTCAGTACTTC. This encodes CASRILASAKNIQYF. This chain joins TRBV5-1 and TRBJ2-4; no clear D. The germline CDR1 and CDR2 sequences are SGHRS and YFSETQ. Trimming took 5 bases from V and 1 from J, leaving 13 bases between them. The CDR3 runs to 15 residues.

This clonotype was observed a handful of times. The gene calls are TRBV5-1 and TRBJ1-4; TRBD1 matches at 12 bases. Germline assignment: CDR1 SGHRS and CDR2 YFSETQ. The CDR3 is 17 residues long. With V trimmed by 3 bases and J by 5 bases, 8 bases remained unmatched. The CDR3: CASSSDRDRGRNEKLFF. In nucleotides, the CDR3 is TGCGCCAGCAGCTCGGACCGGGACAGGGGGCGAAATGAAAAACTGTTTTTT.

Notes on this clonotype: Sequence at one end of the junction differs from germline and may be a read error. The chain joins TRBV14 to TRBJ2-7; D gene ambiguous. CDR1 is SGHDN, CDR2 FVKESK, per germline. This CDR3 has 17 amino acids. The CDR3 DNA follows: TGTGCCAGCAACCAAGATTTACGCGAGGAGATCTCCTACGAGCAGTACTTC. Protein product: CASNQDLREEISYEQYF.

This clonotype was detected ten times or more. CDR3 amino acids: CSAMGGTQTLHTDTQYF. The CDR3 region has the DNA TGCAGCGCCATGGGAGGGACTCAGACTTTGCACACAGATACGCAGTATTTT. The rearrangement joins TRBV29-1 to TRBJ2-3; 7 nucleotides agree with TRBD2. V lost 7 bases and J lost 2; bases outside the gene matches: 18. CDR3 size: 17 residues. In germline, CDR1 is SQVTM, CDR2 ANQGSEA.